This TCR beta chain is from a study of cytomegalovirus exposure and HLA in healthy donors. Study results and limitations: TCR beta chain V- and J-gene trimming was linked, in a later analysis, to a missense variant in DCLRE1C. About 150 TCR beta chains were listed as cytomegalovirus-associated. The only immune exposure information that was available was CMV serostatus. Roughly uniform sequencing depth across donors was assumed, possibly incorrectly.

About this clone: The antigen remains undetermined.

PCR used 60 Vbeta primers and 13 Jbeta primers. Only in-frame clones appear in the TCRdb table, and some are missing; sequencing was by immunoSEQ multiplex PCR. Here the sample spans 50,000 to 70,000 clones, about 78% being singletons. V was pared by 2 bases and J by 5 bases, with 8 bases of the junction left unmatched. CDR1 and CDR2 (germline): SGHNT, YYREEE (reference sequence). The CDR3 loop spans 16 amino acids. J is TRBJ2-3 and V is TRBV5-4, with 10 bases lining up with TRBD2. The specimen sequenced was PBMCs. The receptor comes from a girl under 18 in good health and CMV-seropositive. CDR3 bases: TGTGCCAGCAGCTTTGGCGTAGCGGGAGGAGGAGATACGCAGTATTTT. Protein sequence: CASSFGVAGGGDTQYF.